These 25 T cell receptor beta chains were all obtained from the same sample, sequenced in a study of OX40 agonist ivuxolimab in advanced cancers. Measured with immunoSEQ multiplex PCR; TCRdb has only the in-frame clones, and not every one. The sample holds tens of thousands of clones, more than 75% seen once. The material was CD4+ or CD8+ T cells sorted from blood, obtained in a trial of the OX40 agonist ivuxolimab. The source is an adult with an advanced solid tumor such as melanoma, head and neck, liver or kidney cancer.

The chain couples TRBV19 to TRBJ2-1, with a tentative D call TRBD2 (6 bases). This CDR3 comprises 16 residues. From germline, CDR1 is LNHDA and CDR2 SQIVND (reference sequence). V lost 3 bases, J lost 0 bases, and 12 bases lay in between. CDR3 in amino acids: CASSIAGSISYNEQFF. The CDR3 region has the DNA TGTGCCAGTAGTATTGCGGGATCAATCTCCTACAATGAGCAGTTCTTC.

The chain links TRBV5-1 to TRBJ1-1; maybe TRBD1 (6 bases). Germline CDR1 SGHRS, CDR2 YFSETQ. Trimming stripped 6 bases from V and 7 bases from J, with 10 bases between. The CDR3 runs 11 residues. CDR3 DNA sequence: TGCGCCAGCAAGGGGGGTAGTGAAGCTTTCTTT. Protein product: CASKGGSEAFF. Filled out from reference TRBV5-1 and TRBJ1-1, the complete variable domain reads KAGVTQTPRYLIKTRGQQVTLSCSPISGHRSVSWYQQTPGQGLQFLFEYFSETQRNKGNFPGRFSGRQFSNSRSEMNVSTLELGDSALYLCASKGGSEAFFGQGTRLTVV.

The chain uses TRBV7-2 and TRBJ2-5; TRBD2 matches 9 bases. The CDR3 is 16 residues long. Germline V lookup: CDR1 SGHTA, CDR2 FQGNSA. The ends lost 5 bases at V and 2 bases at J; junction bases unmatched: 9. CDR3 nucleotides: TGTGCCAGCAGCCAAGGGGCAGCGGGGGGACAAGAGACCCAGTACTTC. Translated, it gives CASSQGAAGGQETQYF.

The CDR3 sequence: CASSMLTGALTGELFF. As DNA, the CDR3 is TGTGCCAGTAGTATGCTGACAGGGGCGTTAACCGGGGAGCTGTTTTTT. V is TRBV19 and J is TRBJ2-2; TRBD1 matches 8 bases. CDR3 size: 16 residues. Germline CDR1 is LNHDA and CDR2 is SQIVND (reference sequence). V trimming: 3 bases; J trimming: 5 bases; junction bases outside the gene matches: 8.

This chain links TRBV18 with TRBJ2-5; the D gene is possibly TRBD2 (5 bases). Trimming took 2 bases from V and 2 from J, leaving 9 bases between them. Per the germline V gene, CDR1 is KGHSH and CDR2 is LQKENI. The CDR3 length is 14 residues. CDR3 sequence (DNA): TGTGCCAGCTCACCATTCGAGGGTCAAGAGACCCAGTACTTC. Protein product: CASSPFEGQETQYF.

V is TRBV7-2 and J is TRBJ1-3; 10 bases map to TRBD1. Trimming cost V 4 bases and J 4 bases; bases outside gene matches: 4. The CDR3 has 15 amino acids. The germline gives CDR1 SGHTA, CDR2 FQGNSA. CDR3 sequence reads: CASSSGQGVGNTIYF. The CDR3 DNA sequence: TGTGCCAGCAGCTCCGGACAGGGGGTCGGAAACACCATATATTTT. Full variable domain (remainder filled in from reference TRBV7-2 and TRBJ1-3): GAGVSQSPSNKVTEKGKDVELRCDPISGHTALYWYRQSLGQGLEFLIYFQGNSAPDKSGLPSDRFSAERTGGSVSTLTIQRTQQEDSAVYLCASSSGQGVGNTIYFGEGSWLTVV.

DNA for the CDR3: TGTGCCAGCAGTTTTCCCACAGGGACCACCGGGGAGCTGTTTTTT. Residues: CASSFPTGTTGELFF. The chain couples TRBV28 to TRBJ2-2; D is possibly TRBD1 (6 bases). The CDR3 runs 15 residues. V was pared by 3 bases and J by 4 bases, with 12 bases between. CDR1 is MDHEN and CDR2 is SYDVKM in the germline V gene.

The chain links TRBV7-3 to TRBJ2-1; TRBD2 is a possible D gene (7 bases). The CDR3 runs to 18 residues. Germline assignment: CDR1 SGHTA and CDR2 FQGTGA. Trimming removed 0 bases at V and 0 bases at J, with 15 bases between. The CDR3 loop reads CASSLTEGRGSSYNEQFF. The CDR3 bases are TGTGCCAGCAGCTTAACCGAGGGGAGGGGGAGCTCCTACAATGAGCAGTTCTTC.

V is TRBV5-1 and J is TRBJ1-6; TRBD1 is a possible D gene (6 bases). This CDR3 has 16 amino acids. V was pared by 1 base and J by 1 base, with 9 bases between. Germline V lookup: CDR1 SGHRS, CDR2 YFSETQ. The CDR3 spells CASSLKGGSYNSPLHF. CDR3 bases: TGCGCCAGCAGCTTGAAAGGGGGGTCCTATAATTCACCCCTCCACTTT.

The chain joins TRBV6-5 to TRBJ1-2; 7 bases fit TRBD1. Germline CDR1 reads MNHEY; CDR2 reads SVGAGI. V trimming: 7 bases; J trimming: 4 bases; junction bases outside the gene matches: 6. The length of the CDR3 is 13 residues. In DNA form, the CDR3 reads TGTGCCAGCAAGGACAGGAACCTCTATGGCTACACCTTC. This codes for CASKDRNLYGYTF.

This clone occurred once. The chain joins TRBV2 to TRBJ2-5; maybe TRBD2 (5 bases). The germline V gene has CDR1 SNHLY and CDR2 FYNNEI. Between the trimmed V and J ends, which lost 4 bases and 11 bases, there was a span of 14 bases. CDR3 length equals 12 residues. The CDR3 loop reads CASSGASWRQYF. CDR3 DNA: TGTGCCAGCAGTGGGGCCTCATGGAGGCAGTACTTC.

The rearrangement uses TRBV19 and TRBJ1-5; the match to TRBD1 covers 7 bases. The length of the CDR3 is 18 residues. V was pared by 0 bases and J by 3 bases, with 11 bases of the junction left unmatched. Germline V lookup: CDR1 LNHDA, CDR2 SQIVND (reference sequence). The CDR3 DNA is TGTGCCAGTAGTATAGATCTTTTGGCAGGGGGTGTCAATCAGCCCCAGCATTTT. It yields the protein CASSIDLLAGGVNQPQHF.

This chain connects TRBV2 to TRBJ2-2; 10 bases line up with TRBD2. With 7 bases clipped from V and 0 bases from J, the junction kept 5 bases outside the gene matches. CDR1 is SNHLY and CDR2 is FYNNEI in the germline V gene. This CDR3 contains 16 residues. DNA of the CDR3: TGTGCCAGCACTTTAGCGGGGGGCCCGAACACCGGGGAGCTGTTTTTT. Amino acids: CASTLAGGPNTGELFF.

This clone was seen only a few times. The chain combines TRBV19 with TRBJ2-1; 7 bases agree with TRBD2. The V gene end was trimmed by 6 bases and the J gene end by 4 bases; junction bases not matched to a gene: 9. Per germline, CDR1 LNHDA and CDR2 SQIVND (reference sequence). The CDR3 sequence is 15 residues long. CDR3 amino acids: CASRGGAGPYNEQFF. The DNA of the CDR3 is TGTGCCAGTAGGGGGGGAGCGGGACCGTACAATGAGCAGTTCTTC.

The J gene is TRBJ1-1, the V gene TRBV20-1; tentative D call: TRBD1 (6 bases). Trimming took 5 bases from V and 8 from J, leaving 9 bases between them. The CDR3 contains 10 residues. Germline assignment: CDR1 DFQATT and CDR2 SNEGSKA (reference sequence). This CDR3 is CSAWTVEAFF. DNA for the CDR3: TGCAGTGCTTGGACAGTAGAAGCTTTCTTT.

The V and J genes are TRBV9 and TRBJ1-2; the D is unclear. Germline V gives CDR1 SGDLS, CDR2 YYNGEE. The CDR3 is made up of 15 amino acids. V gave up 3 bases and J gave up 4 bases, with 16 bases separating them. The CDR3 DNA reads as TGTGCCAGCAGCGCTAACTTAATTCTCTCCTATGGCTACACCTTC. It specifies CASSANLILSYGYTF.

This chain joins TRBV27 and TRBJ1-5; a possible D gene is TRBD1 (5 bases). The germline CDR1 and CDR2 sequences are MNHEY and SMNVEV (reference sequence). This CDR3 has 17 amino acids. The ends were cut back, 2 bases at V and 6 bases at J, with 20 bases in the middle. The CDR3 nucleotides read TGTGCCAGCAGTTTAAGGAAAGATACACGGGGGGGTCAGCCCCAGCATTTT. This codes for CASSLRKDTRGGQPQHF.

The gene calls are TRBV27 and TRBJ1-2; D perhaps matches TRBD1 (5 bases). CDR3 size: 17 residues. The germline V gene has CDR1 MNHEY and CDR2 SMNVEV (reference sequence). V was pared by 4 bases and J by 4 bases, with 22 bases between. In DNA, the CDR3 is TGTGCCAGCAGTTGGGCCCTCCGGGACCACTATGGCTATGGCTACACCTTC. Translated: CASSWALRDHYGYGYTF.

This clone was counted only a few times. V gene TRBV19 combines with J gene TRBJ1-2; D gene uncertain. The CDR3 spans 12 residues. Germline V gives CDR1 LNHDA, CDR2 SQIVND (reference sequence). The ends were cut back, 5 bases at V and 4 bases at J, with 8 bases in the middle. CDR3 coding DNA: TGTGCCAGTAGTGTTCCGAGCTATGGCTACACCTTC. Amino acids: CASSVPSYGYTF.

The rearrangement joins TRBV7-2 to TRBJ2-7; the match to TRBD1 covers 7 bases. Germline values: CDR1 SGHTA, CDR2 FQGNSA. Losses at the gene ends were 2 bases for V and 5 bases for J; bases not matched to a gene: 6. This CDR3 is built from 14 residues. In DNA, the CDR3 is TGTGCCAGCAGCTTACAGACAGGGATCCACGAGCAGTACTTC. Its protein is CASSLQTGIHEQYF.

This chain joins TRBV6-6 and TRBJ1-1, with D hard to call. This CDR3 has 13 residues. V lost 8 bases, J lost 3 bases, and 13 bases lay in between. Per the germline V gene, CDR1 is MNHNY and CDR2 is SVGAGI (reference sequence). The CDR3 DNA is TGTGCCAGCCCGAGGGCGCTGGACACTGAAGCTTTCTTT. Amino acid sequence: CASPRALDTEAFF.

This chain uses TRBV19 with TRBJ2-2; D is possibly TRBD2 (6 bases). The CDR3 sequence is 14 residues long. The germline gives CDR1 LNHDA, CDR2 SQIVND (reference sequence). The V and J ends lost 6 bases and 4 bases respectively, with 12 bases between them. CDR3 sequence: CASSKLAATGELFF. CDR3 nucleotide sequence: TGTGCCAGTAGCAAACTAGCCGCCACCGGGGAGCTGTTTTTT.

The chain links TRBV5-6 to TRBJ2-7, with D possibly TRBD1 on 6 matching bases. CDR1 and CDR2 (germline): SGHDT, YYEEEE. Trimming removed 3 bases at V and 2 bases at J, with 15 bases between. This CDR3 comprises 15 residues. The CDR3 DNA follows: TGTGCCAGCAGCTCGGACAGCCAGGCGACCTACGAGCAGTACTTC. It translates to CASSSDSQATYEQYF.

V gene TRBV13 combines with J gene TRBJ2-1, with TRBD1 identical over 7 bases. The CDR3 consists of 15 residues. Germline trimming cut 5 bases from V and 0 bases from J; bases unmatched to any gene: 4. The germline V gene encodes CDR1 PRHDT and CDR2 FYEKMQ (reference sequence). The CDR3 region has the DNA TGTGCCAGCAGCCCGACAGGGAGCTCCTACAATGAGCAGTTCTTC. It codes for CASSPTGSSYNEQFF.

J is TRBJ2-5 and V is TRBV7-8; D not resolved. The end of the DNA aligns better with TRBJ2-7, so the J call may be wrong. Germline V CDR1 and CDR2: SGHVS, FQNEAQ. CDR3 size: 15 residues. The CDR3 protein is CASSLGGTRSYEQYF. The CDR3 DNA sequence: TGTGCCAGCAGCTTAGGTGGCACCCGCTCCTACGAGCAGTACTTC.